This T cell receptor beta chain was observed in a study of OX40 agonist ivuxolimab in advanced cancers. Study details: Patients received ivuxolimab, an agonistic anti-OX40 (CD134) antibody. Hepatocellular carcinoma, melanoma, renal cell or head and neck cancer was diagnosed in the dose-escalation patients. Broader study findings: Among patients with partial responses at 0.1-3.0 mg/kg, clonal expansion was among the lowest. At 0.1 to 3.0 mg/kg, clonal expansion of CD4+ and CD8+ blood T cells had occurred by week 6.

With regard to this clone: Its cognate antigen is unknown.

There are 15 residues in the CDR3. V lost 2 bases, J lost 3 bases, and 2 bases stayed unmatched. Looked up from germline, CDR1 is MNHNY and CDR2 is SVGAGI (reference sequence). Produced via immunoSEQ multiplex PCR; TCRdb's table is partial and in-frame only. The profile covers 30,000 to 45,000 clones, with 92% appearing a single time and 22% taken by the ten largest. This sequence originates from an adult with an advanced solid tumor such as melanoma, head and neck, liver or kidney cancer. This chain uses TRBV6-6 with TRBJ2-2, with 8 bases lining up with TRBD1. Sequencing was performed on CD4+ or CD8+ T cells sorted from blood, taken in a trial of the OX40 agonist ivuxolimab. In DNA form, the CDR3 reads TGTGCCAGCAGTTACAACAGGGGGGACACCGGGGAGCTGTTTTTT. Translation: CASSYNRGDTGELFF.